The rows below give T cell receptor beta chains drawn from one sample of a study of blood T cell repertoires in COVID-19. Using immunoSEQ multiplex PCR, the repertoire was profiled, and TCRdb retains in-frame clones only, with some absent. Here the sample spans about 380,000 clones, 81% being singletons. Sequencing used peripheral blood. The receptors derive from a human donor with acute or convalescent COVID-19. The donor label of this sample is uncertain. The CDR3 runs from the conserved cysteine through the conserved F or W. D genes are given only for firm matches.

J: TRBJ1-1; V: TRBV11-2; length: 12; D: -; CDR3: CASSLVDTEAFF; DNA: TGTGCCAGCAGCTTAGTCGACACTGAAGCTTTCTTT
J: TRBJ1-1; V: TRBV20-1; length: 11; D: -; CDR3: CSRVFGTEAFF; DNA: TGCAGCAGGGTTTTCGGGACTGAAGCTTTCTTT
J: TRBJ1-2; V: TRBV25-1; length: 13; D: -; CDR3: CASSDSALFGYTF; DNA: TGTGCCAGCAGTGATAGTGCGTTATTTGGCTACACCTTC
J: TRBJ1-1; V: TRBV3-1/TRBV3-2; length: 16; D: -; CDR3: CASSQISGVGAGEAFF; DNA: TGTGCCAGCAGCCAGATATCAGGGGTAGGAGCCGGAGAAGCTTTCTTT
J: TRBJ2-7; V: TRBV24-1; length: 12; D: TRBD1; CDR3: CAPAGGHYEQYF; DNA: TGTGCCCCCGCAGGGGGCCACTACGAGCAGTACTTC
J: TRBJ2-1; V: TRBV6-5; length: 15; D: TRBD2; CDR3: CASSPGTSGKNEQFF; DNA: TGTGCCAGCAGCCCCGGGACTAGCGGGAAGAATGAGCAGTTCTTC
J: TRBJ1-2; V: TRBV19; length: 13; D: -; CDR3: CASSRQLNYGYTF; DNA: TGTGCCAGTAGTAGACAGCTTAACTATGGCTACACCTTC
J: TRBJ1-2; V: TRBV6-1; length: 14; D: -; CDR3: CASSESRGLYGYTF; DNA: TGTGCCAGCAGTGAAAGTAGGGGACTCTATGGCTACACCTTC
J: TRBJ2-1; V: TRBV6-1; length: 16; D: TRBD2; CDR3: CASSGWGSGRADEQFF; DNA: TGTGCCAGCAGTGGATGGGGTAGCGGGAGGGCCGATGAGCAGTTCTTC
J: TRBJ2-1; V: TRBV5-4; length: 14; D: -; CDR3: CASSLGPGMNEQFF; DNA: TGTGCCAGCAGCTTGGGACCGGGGATGAATGAGCAGTTCTTC
J: TRBJ2-2; V: TRBV5-4; length: 16; D: TRBD2; CDR3: CASSYGLAGPTGELFF; DNA: TGTGCCAGCAGCTACGGACTAGCGGGCCCAACCGGGGAGCTGTTTTTT
J: TRBJ2-2; V: TRBV7-9; length: 15; D: -; CDR3: CASSLRDFLAGELFF; DNA: TGTGCCAGCAGCCTACGGGACTTCCTCGCCGGGGAGCTGTTTTTT
J: TRBJ2-5; V: TRBV21-1; length: 20; D: -; CDR3: CASSKETIGEGQVVLETQYF; DNA: TGTGCCAGCAGCAAAGAGACTATCGGGGAGGGGCAGGTTGTTTTGGAGACCCAGTACTTC
J: TRBJ2-5; V: TRBV7-9; length: 15; D: -; CDR3: CASSLGWSTEETQYF; DNA: TGTGCCAGCAGCTTAGGTTGGTCGACAGAGGAGACCCAGTACTTC
J: TRBJ1-5; V: TRBV10-3; length: 13; D: -; CDR3: CAISEGGIQPQHF; DNA: TGTGCCATCAGTGAGGGCGGAATTCAGCCCCAGCATTTT
J: TRBJ1-1; V: TRBV5-1; length: 13; D: -; CDR3: CASSLTGNTEAFF; DNA: TGCGCCAGCAGCTTGACAGGGAACACTGAAGCTTTCTTT
J: TRBJ1-1; V: TRBV5-1; length: 15; D: TRBD1; CDR3: CASKLVGGRGQKAFF; DNA: TGCGCCAGCAAACTGGTGGGGGGTAGGGGACAGAAAGCTTTCTTT